This TCR beta chain was found in a study of control samples from healthy donors and cancer patients. Between the trimmed V and J ends, which lost 2 bases and 0 bases, there was a span of 8 bases. Germline V CDR1 and CDR2: SGHTA, FQGTGA. The CDR3 loop spans 16 amino acids. The table came from immunoSEQ multiplex PCR; TCRdb's copy has only in-frame clones and leaves some out. Seen here are some 120,000 clones, roughly 91% observed once, and the top ten hold about 1.5%. Sequenced input: PBMCs. The chain employs TRBV7-3 and TRBJ2-6; no clear D gene. This sequence originates from a man aged 50 to 60 with head and neck cancer. The CDR3 nucleotides read TGTGCCAGCAGCTTACTGGGGTACTCTGGGGCCAACGTCCTGACTTTC. This sequence encodes CASSLLGYSGANVLTF.